These 22 T cell receptor beta chains share one sample of origin, sequenced in a study of T cell changes during pregnancy in multiple sclerosis. Clones were read by immunoSEQ multiplex PCR, and TCRdb kept only the in-frame ones, dropping some. The repertoire holds about 100,000 clones, 92% seen once, with around 1.8% in the top ten. The specimen was peripheral blood, collected after pregnancy. Receptor source: a female donor with multiple sclerosis, enrolled in a pregnancy study.

V is TRBV12-5 and J is TRBJ2-1, with D perhaps matching TRBD1 (5 bases). Germline V lookup: CDR1 LGHNT, CDR2 FRNRAP. The CDR3 spans 19 residues. Deletions cut 1 base from V and 0 bases from J, with 19 bases between. The CDR3 region is CASGLEGKAKLSSYNEQFF. The CDR3 region has the DNA TGTGCTAGTGGTTTGGAGGGGAAGGCAAAACTCAGCTCCTACAATGAGCAGTTCTTC.

For the CDR3, the DNA is TGTGCCAGCAGCTTATTTGGGGCCGAGCAGTACTTC. The encoded protein is CASSLFGAEQYF. The J gene is TRBJ2-7, the V gene TRBV7-2; D is possibly TRBD1 (5 bases). The CDR3 runs to 12 residues. Trimming cost V 2 bases and J 6 bases, with 8 bases left between them. Germline V lookup: CDR1 SGHTA, CDR2 FQGNSA.

The chain uses TRBV6-1 and TRBJ1-3; possible D gene TRBD1, 5 bases. V lost 8 bases and J lost 4, with 15 bases in between. In germline, CDR1 is MNHNS, CDR2 SASEGT. The CDR3 consists of 14 residues. CDR3 sequence: CASPPGQGGNTIYF. Here the CDR3 DNA reads TGTGCCAGCCCTCCAGGGCAAGGCGGAAACACCATATATTTT.

The chain employs TRBV19 and TRBJ2-3; 9 positions agree with TRBD2. CDR1 LNHDA and CDR2 SQIVND come from the germline V gene (reference sequence). After removal of 4 bases from V and 5 bases from J, the junction contained 4 bases not matched to a gene. The CDR3 contains 14 residues. The CDR3 DNA sequence: TGTGCCAGTAGTAGGGGACTAGCTATAGATACGCAGTATTTT. This sequence encodes CASSRGLAIDTQYF.

The gene calls are TRBV6-5 and TRBJ2-7, with TRBD2 matching 9 bases. V shed 6 bases, J shed 7 bases, and the junction held 7 bases outside the gene matches. Germline CDR1 reads MNHEY; CDR2 reads SVGAGI. The CDR3 extends over 13 amino acids. CDR3 bases: TGTGCCAGCAGAAATAGCGGGGGTGTTGAGCAGTACTTC. Translating it yields CASRNSGGVEQYF.

The chain couples TRBV11-2 to TRBJ2-1; the match to TRBD2 covers 7 bases. The CDR3 covers 16 residues. Trimming removed 3 bases from V and 2 bases from J; junction bases left unmatched: 7. Germline V gene sequence: CDR1 SGHAT, CDR2 FQNNGV. In DNA form, the CDR3 reads TGTGCCAGCAGCTTGTCTAGCGGTAAGGCCTACAATGAGCAGTTCTTC. It yields the protein CASSLSSGKAYNEQFF. The full variable domain, in which reference TRBV11-2 and TRBJ2-1 provide the parts outside the CDR3, is EAGVAQSPRYKIIEKRQSVAFWCNPISGHATLYWYQQILGQGPKLLIQFQNNGVVDDSQLPKDRFSAERLKGVDSTLKIQPAKLEDSAVYLCASSLSSGKAYNEQFFGPGTRLTVL.

The chain uses TRBV6-1 and TRBJ1-2, with 9 positions matching TRBD1. In germline, CDR1 is MNHNS, CDR2 SASEGT. This CDR3 is built from 13 residues. The junction had 1 base not matched to a gene; V was cut back by 4 bases and J by 4 bases. CDR3 amino acids: CASSAGQGYGYTF. CDR3 DNA sequence: TGTGCCAGCAGTGCGGGACAGGGCTATGGCTACACCTTC.

J is TRBJ1-1 and V is TRBV7-2, with a tentative D call TRBD1 (5 bases). The CDR3 has 13 amino acids. Per germline, CDR1 SGHTA and CDR2 FQGNSA. Between the trimmed V and J ends, which lost 5 bases and 6 bases, there was a span of 13 bases. CDR3 loop: CASSGGGASEAFF. Here the CDR3 DNA reads TGTGCCAGCAGCGGCGGCGGGGCGTCTGAAGCTTTCTTT.

The chain links TRBV5-1 to TRBJ2-3; 7 bases fit TRBD1. Looked up from germline, CDR1 is SGHRS and CDR2 is YFSETQ. This CDR3 spans 12 amino acids. The J segment lost 6 bases and the V segment lost 4 bases, leaving 2 bases of the junction unmatched. The CDR3 nucleotides read TGCGCCAGCAGCGTGACAGGGGATACGCAGTATTTT. Translating gives CASSVTGDTQYF.

This chain connects TRBV5-4 to TRBJ2-7; 11 bases agree with TRBD1. Germline loops: CDR1 SGHNT, CDR2 YYREEE (reference sequence). The CDR3 spans 14 residues. J lost 4 bases, V lost 3 bases, and 3 bases had no gene match. The CDR3 loop reads CASSSRDRGYEQYF. CDR3 in DNA: TGTGCCAGCAGCTCCCGGGACAGGGGGTACGAGCAGTACTTC. Looking up the rest from reference TRBV5-4 and TRBJ2-7 gives the full variable domain: ETGVTQSPTHLIKTRGQQVTLRCSSQSGHNTVSWYQQALGQGPQFIFQYYREEENGRGNFPPRFSGLQFPNYSSELNVNALELDDSALYLCASSSRDRGYEQYFGPGTRLTVT.

V is TRBV6-6 and J is TRBJ2-4; maybe TRBD1 (5 bases). Trimming took off 6 bases at V and 5 bases at J, with 11 bases between the two ends. This CDR3 is built from 13 residues. The germline CDR1 and CDR2 sequences are MNHNY and SVGAGI (reference sequence). This chain's CDR3 is CASRGWGQNIQYF. DNA of the CDR3: TGTGCCAGCAGGGGTTGGGGCCAAAACATTCAGTACTTC.

The chain uses TRBV9 and TRBJ1-1, with D maybe TRBD1 (6 bases). V was pared by 3 bases and J by 5 bases, with 14 bases between. Germline CDR1 reads SGDLS; CDR2 reads YYNGEE. The length of the CDR3 is 14 residues. CDR3: CASSEQQGSTEAFF. CDR3 bases: TGTGCCAGCAGCGAGCAACAGGGAAGTACTGAAGCTTTCTTT.

The V gene is TRBV7-2, the J gene TRBJ2-7; 9 bases match TRBD2. The length of the CDR3 is 15 residues. Germline CDR1 SGHTA, CDR2 FQGNSA. V lost 0 bases and J lost 6; bases outside the gene matches: 6. CDR3 amino acids: CASSLASSGNAEQYF. The CDR3 DNA follows: TGTGCCAGCAGCTTAGCGTCTAGCGGGAATGCCGAGCAGTACTTC.

The CDR3 DNA reads as TGTGCCAGCAGTGCTCTCCAAGAGACCCAGTACTTC. It is translated as CASSALQETQYF. The V call is TRBV2, the J call TRBJ2-5; unclear D gene. The V gene lost 4 bases and the J gene lost 1 base, with 4 bases spanning the gap. Germline V gene lookup returns CDR1 SNHLY and CDR2 FYNNEI. The CDR3 totals 12 residues. Full variable domain (rest looked up from reference TRBV2 and TRBJ2-5): EPEVTQTPSHQVTQMGQEVILRCVPISNHLYFYWYRQILGQKVEFLVSFYNNEISEKSEIFDDQFSVERPDGSNFTLKIRSTKLEDSAMYFCASSALQETQYFGPGTRLLVL.

This clone occurred once. CDR3 region: CASSLAGVGVNTEAFF. The CDR3 DNA is TGTGCCAGCAGCTTGGCGGGGGTGGGTGTGAACACTGAAGCTTTCTTT. The chain carries TRBV5-4 and TRBJ1-1; possibly TRBD1 for D (5 bases). Trimming pared 0 bases from V and 0 bases from J, leaving 12 bases between. CDR1 and CDR2 (germline): SGHNT, YYREEE (reference sequence). The CDR3 spans 16 residues.

This sequence joins TRBV7-9 and TRBJ1-2, with 7 bases lining up with TRBD1. Per germline, CDR1 SEHNR and CDR2 FQNEAQ (reference sequence). The CDR3 has 13 amino acids. Trimming took 4 bases from V and 6 from J; bases not matched to a gene: 5. The CDR3 protein is CASSSPTGDGYTF. The CDR3 region has the DNA TGTGCCAGCAGCTCGCCCACAGGGGATGGCTACACCTTC.

This chain joins TRBV19 and TRBJ1-2, with 10 bases lining up with TRBD1. V lost 0 bases, J lost 2 bases, and 6 bases stayed unmatched. The CDR3 is 17 amino acids. The germline V gene has CDR1 LNHDA and CDR2 SQIVND (reference sequence). Here the CDR3 reads CASSIDMGQGLNYGYTF. The CDR3 DNA reads TGTGCCAGTAGTATAGATATGGGACAGGGGCTGAACTATGGCTACACCTTC.

The chain recombines TRBV28 with TRBJ2-5, with a tentative D call TRBD2 (6 bases). Trimming took off 1 base at V and 3 bases at J, with 12 bases between the two ends. Germline CDR1 reads MDHEN; CDR2 reads SYDVKM. This CDR3 spans 15 amino acids. This chain's CDR3 is CASSLLGGEKETQYF. CDR3 DNA sequence: TGTGCCAGCAGTTTATTGGGGGGAGAGAAAGAGACCCAGTACTTC.

The gene calls are TRBV2 and TRBJ2-7; unclear D gene. V was pared by 5 bases and J by 4 bases, with 6 bases between. The germline V gene has CDR1 SNHLY and CDR2 FYNNEI. The CDR3 is made up of 11 amino acids. For the CDR3, the DNA is TGTGCCAGCAGTACATCTTACGAGCAGTACTTC. Its translation: CASSTSYEQYF.

The chain has TRBV30 and TRBJ1-6; the match to TRBD1 covers 9 bases. With V trimmed by 3 bases and J by 7 bases, 10 bases remained unmatched. There are 16 residues in the CDR3. CDR1 GTSNPN and CDR2 SVGIG come from the germline V gene (reference sequence). The CDR3 loop is CAWSASAGTGNSPLHF. CDR3 nucleotide sequence: TGTGCCTGGAGCGCGTCGGCCGGGACAGGGAATTCACCCCTCCACTTT.

This chain connects TRBV30 to TRBJ2-1; 10 bases agree with TRBD2. V dropped 3 bases and J dropped 2; count of bases not matched to a gene: 4. The germline CDR1 and CDR2 sequences are GTSNPN and SVGIG (reference sequence). This CDR3 contains 15 residues. In DNA, the CDR3 is TGTGCCTGGAGAGTAAGCGGGGGGGCCTACAATGAGCAGTTCTTC. It codes for CAWRVSGGAYNEQFF.

In DNA, the CDR3 is TGTGCCAGAAGCATAGGACTAGCGGGAGGGCCGGGCAATGAGCAGTTCTTC. It is translated as CARSIGLAGGPGNEQFF. The V call is TRBV5-3, the J call TRBJ2-1; TRBD2 aligns across 15 bases. TRBV5-3 is marked as an open reading frame, function uncertain. The CDR3 totals 17 residues. V gave up 4 bases and J gave up 6 bases; unmatched junction bases: 8.